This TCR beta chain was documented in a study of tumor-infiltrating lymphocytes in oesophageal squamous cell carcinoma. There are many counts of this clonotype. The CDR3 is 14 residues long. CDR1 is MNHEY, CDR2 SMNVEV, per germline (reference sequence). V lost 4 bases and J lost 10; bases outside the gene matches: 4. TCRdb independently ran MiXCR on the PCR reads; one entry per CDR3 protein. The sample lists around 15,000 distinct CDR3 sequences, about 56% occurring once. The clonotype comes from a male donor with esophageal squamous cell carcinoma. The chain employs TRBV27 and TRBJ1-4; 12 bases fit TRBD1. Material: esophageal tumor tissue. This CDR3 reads CASSWDRGLGKLFF. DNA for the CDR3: TGTGCCAGCAGTTGGGACAGGGGGCTTGGAAAACTGTTTTTT.